Below are 11 T cell receptor beta chains sequenced from a single sample in a study of T-cell reconstitution after alpha-beta-depleted transplantation in children. Researchers prepared the TCRbeta library using unique molecular identifiers, the study reports. MiXCR, applied by TCRdb to the PCR reads, yields one record per CDR3 protein. Here the sample spans over 85,000 distinct CDR3 sequences, under 9% being singletons. Sequenced material: PBMCs, taken before TCRalphabeta/CD19-depleted stem cell transplant. The receptors shown here come from a boy between 2 and 10 years old with acute lymphoblastic leukemia, due to receive a stem cell transplant.

This clonotype was detected a few times. The chain has TRBV6-5 and TRBJ2-3; 8 bases map to TRBD1. The ends lost 2 bases at V and 7 bases at J; junction bases unmatched: 11. CDR3 size: 16 residues. Germline loops: CDR1 MNHEY, CDR2 SVGAGI. The DNA of the CDR3 is TGTGCCAGCAGTTACGTGTGGGACAGGCGCAGGTATACGCAGTATTTT. It encodes CASSYVWDRRRYTQYF.

This clonotype showed up just a few times. The CDR3: CASSPTGLHAPQHF. CDR3 coding DNA: TGTGCCAGCAGTCCCACAGGGCTACACGCTCCCCAGCATTTT. The chain has TRBV12-3 or TRBV12-4 and TRBJ1-5; D is perhaps TRBD1 (6 bases). CDR3 length: 14 amino acids. V dropped 5 bases and J dropped 10 bases, with 18 bases sitting between them.

This clonotype has at least ten counts. The chain employs TRBV20-1 and TRBJ1-5; D might be TRBD1 (6 bases). Trimming took off 1 base at V and 9 bases at J, with 19 bases between the two ends. The CDR3 is 15 residues long. The germline CDR1 and CDR2 sequences are DFQATT and SNEGSKA (reference sequence). The chain's CDR3 is CSARAGGGGRGPQHF. CDR3 nucleotides: TGCAGTGCTAGAGCCGGAGGGGGAGGCAGAGGGCCCCAGCATTTT.

The chain uses TRBV10-3 and TRBJ2-7; TRBD1 agrees at 7 bases. CDR1 and CDR2 from the germline V gene are ENHRY and SYGVKD. V was pared by 2 bases and J by 1 base, with 2 bases of the junction left unmatched. The CDR3 consists of 14 residues. CDR3 amino acids: CAISETGVSYEQYF. Here the CDR3 DNA reads TGTGCCATCAGTGAGACAGGGGTTTCCTACGAGCAGTACTTC.

This clonotype has more than one count but fewer than ten. The chain carries TRBV3-1 and TRBJ1-2; unclear D gene. With 0 bases removed from V and 2 bases from J, the gap between germline ends came to 7 bases. Looked up from germline, CDR1 is LGHDT and CDR2 is YNNKEL (reference sequence). CDR3 length: 14 amino acids. DNA of the CDR3: TGTGCCAGCAGCCAAGAGAACGCCAACTATGGCTACACCTTC. Protein product: CASSQENANYGYTF.

The table lists this clonotype with many counts. The gene calls are TRBV2 and TRBJ2-3; D is ambiguous. From germline, CDR1 is SNHLY and CDR2 FYNNEI. The CDR3 consists of 12 residues. The V end was cut by 6 bases, the J end by 10 bases, with 14 bases between. For the CDR3, the DNA is TGTGCCAGCAGCTCTGGAGCCGGTGCGCAGTATTTT. As protein: CASSSGAGAQYF.

The rearrangement joins TRBV9 to TRBJ2-4; TRBD2 matches 10 bases. Germline-derived CDR1 and CDR2 are SGDLS and YYNGEE. The CDR3 sequence is 15 residues long. J gave up 8 bases and V 4 bases, and 9 bases lay outside the gene matches. In DNA, the CDR3 is TGTGCCAGCAGCCGGCCAAGCGGGGGGGATGACATTCAGTACTTC. As protein: CASSRPSGGDDIQYF.

This clonotype showed up just a few times. The genes are TRBV6-1 and TRBJ1-5, with TRBD1 matching over 9 bases. Germline trimming cut 4 bases from V and 4 bases from J; bases unmatched to any gene: 5. This CDR3 has 15 residues. CDR1 and CDR2 (germline): MNHNS, SASEGT. The CDR3 region has the DNA TGTGCCAGCAGTGGCGGGACAGGGTGGAATCAGCCCCAGCATTTT. This translates into CASSGGTGWNQPQHF.

This clonotype appeared a few times. The rearrangement links TRBV19 to TRBJ2-1; D tentatively fits TRBD1 or TRBD2 (6 bases each). CDR1 is LNHDA, CDR2 SQIVND, per germline (reference sequence). This CDR3 comprises 17 residues. The V and J ends lost 3 bases and 1 base respectively, with 16 bases between them. The CDR3 DNA is TGTGCCAGTAGTATTATCTTAGGGGGGCGATCCTACAATGAGCAGTTCTTC. Translation gives CASSIILGGRSYNEQFF.

The sample holds a few counts of this clonotype. For the CDR3, the DNA is TGCGCCAGCAGCTTGGAAGGCGGGGACACTGAAGCTTTCTTT. The encoded protein is CASSLEGGDTEAFF. This chain connects TRBV5-1 to TRBJ1-1; D is unclear. The CDR3 loop spans 14 amino acids. V gave up 0 bases and J gave up 3 bases, with 9 bases separating them. Germline lookup yields CDR1 SGHRS and CDR2 YFSETQ.

In this sample, this clonotype turned up a few times. V is TRBV7-8 and J is TRBJ2-1, with D unclear. Germline CDR1 and CDR2: SGHVS and FQNEAQ. The V end lost 0 bases, the J end lost 2 bases, and 5 bases lay between the germline ends. The CDR3 covers 14 residues. The CDR3 DNA reads as TGTGCCAGCAGCTTAGCTACTCCCTACAATGAGCAGTTCTTC. This encodes CASSLATPYNEQFF.